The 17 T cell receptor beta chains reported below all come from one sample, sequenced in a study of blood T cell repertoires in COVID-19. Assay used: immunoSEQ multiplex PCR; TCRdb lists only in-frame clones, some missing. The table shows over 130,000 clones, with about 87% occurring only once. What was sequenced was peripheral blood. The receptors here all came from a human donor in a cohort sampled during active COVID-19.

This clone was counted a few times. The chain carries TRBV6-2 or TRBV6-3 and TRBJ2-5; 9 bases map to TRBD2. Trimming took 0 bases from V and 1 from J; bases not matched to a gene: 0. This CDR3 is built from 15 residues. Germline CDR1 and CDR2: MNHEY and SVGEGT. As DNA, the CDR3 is TGTGCCAGCAGTTACTCTAGCGGGGGCCAAGAGACCCAGTACTTC. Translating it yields CASSYSSGGQETQYF.

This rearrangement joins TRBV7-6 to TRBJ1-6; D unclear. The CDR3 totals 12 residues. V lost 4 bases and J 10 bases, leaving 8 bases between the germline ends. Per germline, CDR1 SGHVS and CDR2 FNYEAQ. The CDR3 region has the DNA TGTGCCAGCAGCTCCCCCACATCACCCCTCCACTTT. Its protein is CASSSPTSPLHF.

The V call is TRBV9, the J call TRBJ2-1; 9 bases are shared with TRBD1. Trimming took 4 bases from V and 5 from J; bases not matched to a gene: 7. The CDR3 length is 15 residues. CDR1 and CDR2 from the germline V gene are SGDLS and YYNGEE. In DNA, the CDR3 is TGTGCCAGCAGCCCCTGGGGACAGGGCGACAATGAGCAGTTCTTC. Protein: CASSPWGQGDNEQFF. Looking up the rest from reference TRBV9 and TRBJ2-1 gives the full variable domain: DSGVTQTPKHLITATGQRVTLRCSPRSGDLSVYWYQQSLDQGLQFLIQYYNGEERAKGNILERFSAQQFPDLHSELNLSSLELGDSALYFCASSPWGQGDNEQFFGPGTRLTVL.

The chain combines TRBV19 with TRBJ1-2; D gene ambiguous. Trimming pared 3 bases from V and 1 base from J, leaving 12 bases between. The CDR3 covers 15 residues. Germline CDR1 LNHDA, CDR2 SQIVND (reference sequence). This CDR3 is CASSISGVINYGYTF. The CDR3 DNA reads TGTGCCAGTAGTATTTCCGGAGTGATTAACTATGGCTACACCTTC. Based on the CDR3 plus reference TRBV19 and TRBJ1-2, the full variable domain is DGGITQSPKYLFRKEGQNVTLSCEQNLNHDAMYWYRQDPGQGLRLIYYSQIVNDFQKGDIAEGYSVSREKKESFPLTVTSAQKNPTAFYLCASSISGVINYGYTFGSGTRLTVV.

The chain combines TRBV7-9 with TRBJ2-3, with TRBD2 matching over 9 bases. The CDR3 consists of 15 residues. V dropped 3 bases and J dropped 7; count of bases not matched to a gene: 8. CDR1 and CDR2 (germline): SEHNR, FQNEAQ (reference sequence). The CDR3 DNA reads TGTGCCAGCAGCTTCGACGCGGGGGGGCCTAATACGCAGTATTTT. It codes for CASSFDAGGPNTQYF.

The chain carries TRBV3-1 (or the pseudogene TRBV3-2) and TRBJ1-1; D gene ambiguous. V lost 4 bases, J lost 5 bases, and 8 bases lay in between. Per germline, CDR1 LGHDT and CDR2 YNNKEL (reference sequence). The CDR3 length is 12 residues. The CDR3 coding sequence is TGTGCCAGCAGCCGATCCGGGACTGAAGCTTTCTTT. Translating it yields CASSRSGTEAFF.

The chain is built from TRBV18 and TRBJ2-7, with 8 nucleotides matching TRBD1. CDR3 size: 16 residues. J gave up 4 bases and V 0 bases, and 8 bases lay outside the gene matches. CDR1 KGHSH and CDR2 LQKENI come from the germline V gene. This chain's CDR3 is CASSPPPRTGLYEQYF. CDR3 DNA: TGTGCCAGCTCACCACCTCCCCGGACAGGGCTATACGAGCAGTACTTC.

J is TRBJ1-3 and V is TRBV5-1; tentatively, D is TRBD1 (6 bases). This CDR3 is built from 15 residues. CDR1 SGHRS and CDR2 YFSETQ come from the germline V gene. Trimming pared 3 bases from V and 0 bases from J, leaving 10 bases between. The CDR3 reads CASSSTGSSGNTIYF. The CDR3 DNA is TGCGCCAGCAGCTCAACAGGGAGCTCTGGAAACACCATATATTTT.

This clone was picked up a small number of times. CDR3 in DNA: TGTGCCTGGAGCCTCCGGTATGGCTACACCTTC. Its translation: CAWSLRYGYTF. The chain couples TRBV30 to TRBJ1-2; D ambiguous. Trimming took 3 bases from V and 5 from J, leaving 7 bases between them. Germline values: CDR1 GTSNPN, CDR2 SVGIG (reference sequence). This CDR3 spans 11 amino acids. The full variable domain, in which reference TRBV30 and TRBJ1-2 provide the parts outside the CDR3, is SQTIHQWPATLVQPVGSPLSLECTVEGTSNPNLYWYRQAAGRGLQLLFYSVGIGQISSEVPQNLSASRPQDRQFILSSKKLLLSDSGFYLCAWSLRYGYTFGSGTRLTVV.

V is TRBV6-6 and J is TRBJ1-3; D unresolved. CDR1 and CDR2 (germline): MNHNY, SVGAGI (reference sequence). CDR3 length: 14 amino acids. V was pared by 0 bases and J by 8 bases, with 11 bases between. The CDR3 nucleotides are TGTGCCAGCAGTTACTCCCCGCCGGGAGACACCATATATTTT. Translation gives CASSYSPPGDTIYF.

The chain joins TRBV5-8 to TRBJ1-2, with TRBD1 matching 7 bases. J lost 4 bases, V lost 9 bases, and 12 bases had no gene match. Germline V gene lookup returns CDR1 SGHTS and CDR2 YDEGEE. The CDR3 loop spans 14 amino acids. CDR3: CATTTQAGGYGYTF. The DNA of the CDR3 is TGTGCCACCACGACACAGGCAGGGGGCTATGGCTACACCTTC.

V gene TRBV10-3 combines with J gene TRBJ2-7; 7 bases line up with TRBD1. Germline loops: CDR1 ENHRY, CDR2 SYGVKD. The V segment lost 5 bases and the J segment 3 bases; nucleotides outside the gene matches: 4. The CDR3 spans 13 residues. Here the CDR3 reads CAISTGEVYEQYF. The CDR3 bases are TGTGCCATCAGTACAGGGGAAGTCTACGAGCAGTACTTC.

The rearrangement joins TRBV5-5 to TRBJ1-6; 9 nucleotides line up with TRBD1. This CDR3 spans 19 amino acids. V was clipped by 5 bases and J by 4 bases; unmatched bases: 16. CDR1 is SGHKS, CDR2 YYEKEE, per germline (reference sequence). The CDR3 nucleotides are TGTGCCAGCAGTCAACCCGCGGGACAGGGAGTCGCATATAATTCACCCCTCCACTTT. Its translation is CASSQPAGQGVAYNSPLHF. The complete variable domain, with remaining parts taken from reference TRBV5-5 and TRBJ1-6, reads DAGVTQSPTHLIKTRGQQVTLRCSPISGHKSVSWYQQVLGQGPQFIFQYYEKEERGRGNFPDRFSARQFPNYSSELNVNALLLGDSALYLCASSQPAGQGVAYNSPLHFGNGTRLTVT.

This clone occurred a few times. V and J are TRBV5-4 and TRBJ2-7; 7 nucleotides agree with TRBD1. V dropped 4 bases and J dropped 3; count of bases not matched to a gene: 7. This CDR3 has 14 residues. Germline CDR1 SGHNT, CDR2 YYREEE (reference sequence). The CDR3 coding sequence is TGTGCCAGCAGCCCGGAACAGGGGTTCTACGAGCAGTACTTC. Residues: CASSPEQGFYEQYF.

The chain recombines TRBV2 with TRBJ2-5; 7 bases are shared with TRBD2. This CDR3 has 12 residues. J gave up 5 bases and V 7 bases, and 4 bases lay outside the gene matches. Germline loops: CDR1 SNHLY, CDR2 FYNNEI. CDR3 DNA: TGTGCCAGCAATCGAGCGGGGGAGACCCAGTACTTC. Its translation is CASNRAGETQYF.

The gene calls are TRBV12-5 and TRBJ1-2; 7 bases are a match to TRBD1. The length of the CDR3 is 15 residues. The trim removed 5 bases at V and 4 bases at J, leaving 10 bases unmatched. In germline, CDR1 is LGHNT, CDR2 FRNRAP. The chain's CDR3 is CASGQPTGFGYGYTF. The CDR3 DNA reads TGTGCTAGTGGTCAGCCGACAGGGTTTGGCTATGGCTACACCTTC. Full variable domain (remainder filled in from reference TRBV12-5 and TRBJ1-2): DARVTQTPRHKVTEMGQEVTMRCQPILGHNTVFWYRQTMMQGLELLAYFRNRAPLDDSGMPKDRFSAEMPDATLATLKIQPSEPRDSAVYFCASGQPTGFGYGYTFGSGTRLTVV.

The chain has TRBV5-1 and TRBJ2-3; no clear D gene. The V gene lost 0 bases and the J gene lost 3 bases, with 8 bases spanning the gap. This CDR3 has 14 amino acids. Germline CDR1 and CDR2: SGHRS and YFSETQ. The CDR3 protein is CASSLVPETDTQYF. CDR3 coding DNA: TGCGCCAGCAGCTTGGTTCCAGAAACAGATACGCAGTATTTT.